These 25 T cell receptor beta chains were sequenced from one sample in a study of T cells in Graves' hyperthyroidism and ophthalmopathy (dated by TCRdb to about 2019). The library relied on multiplex PCR. Sequenced using an Illumina HiSeq 2000. TCR beta CDR3 regions were amplified from RNA transcripts. The TCR CDR3 was subjected to a first round of RT-PCR using the HTBI primer set and the Qiagen OneStep RT-PCR kit. The raw public data were reprocessed by TCRdb itself: fastp quality trimming at Q25, MiXCR clonotype calling, in-frame beta chains only. Every entry covers one CDR3 protein and lists the most common genes and DNA from its rows. This sample is represented by 410,000 or so distinct CDR3 sequences; over 12% of them were singletons. The ten largest clones represent roughly an eighth of the sample. The sequencing input was blood. The source of these receptors is a man younger than 35 with Graves' ophthalmopathy.

This clonotype has ten or more counts. This rearrangement joins TRBV27 to TRBJ1-4; maybe TRBD1 (5 bases). The CDR3 spans 16 residues. Germline CDR1 reads MNHEY; CDR2 reads SMNVEV (reference sequence). V was trimmed by 7 bases and J by 0 bases, leaving 15 bases between them. The CDR3 bases are TGTGCCAGCACCCCCGTCTGGGGGACAACTAATGAAAAACTGTTTTTT. The encoded protein is CASTPVWGTTNEKLFF.

This clonotype has a count of ten or more. V usage is TRBV7-6 and J usage is TRBJ2-7; D remains ambiguous. Germline CDR1 is SGHVS and CDR2 is FNYEAQ. There are 15 residues in the CDR3. Deletions cut 1 base from V and 6 bases from J, with 16 bases between. In nucleotides, the CDR3 is TGTGCCAGCAGCTTAGTGGTCAGTCCTTCCCGCGAGCAGTACTTC. Protein sequence: CASSLVVSPSREQYF.

This clonotype occurred a few times. The chain carries TRBV6-2 or TRBV6-3 and TRBJ1-1; the D is unclear. The CDR3 consists of 13 residues. Per germline, CDR1 MNHEY and CDR2 SVGEGT. Trimming removed 2 bases from V and 8 bases from J, with 12 bases in between. The CDR3 DNA reads TGTGCCAGCAGTTACGGATCGGAGATGGAAGCTTTCTTT. This codes for CASSYGSEMEAFF.

The chain joins TRBV19 to TRBJ1-5; 7 bases agree with TRBD1. The CDR3 is 15 amino acids. Germline CDR1 and CDR2: LNHDA and SQIVND (reference sequence). With 5 bases clipped from V and 6 bases from J, the junction kept 10 bases outside the gene matches. DNA of the CDR3: TGTGCCAGTAGTGAGTCGGGACAGCCTCGTCAGCCCCAGCATTTT. This sequence encodes CASSESGQPRQPQHF.

In this sample, this clonotype turned up many times. The CDR3 region is CASRDGRGGNQPQHF. As DNA, the CDR3 is TGTGCCAGCAGGGACGGCAGGGGAGGCAATCAGCCCCAGCATTTT. The rearrangement joins TRBV6-2 or TRBV6-3 to TRBJ1-5; maybe TRBD1 (6 bases). This CDR3 has 15 residues. Germline V lookup: CDR1 MNHEY, CDR2 SVGEGT. Trimming took 6 bases from V and 2 from J, leaving 14 bases between them.

This clonotype occurred many times. The V call is TRBV14, the J call TRBJ2-7; no reliable D call. CDR3 length: 14 amino acids. Germline CDR1 reads SGHDN; CDR2 reads FVKESK. V lost 4 bases and J 2 bases, leaving 12 bases between the germline ends. The CDR3: CASSRWTETYEQYF. CDR3 bases: TGTGCCAGCAGCCGTTGGACGGAGACCTACGAGCAGTACTTC.

The CDR3 DNA is TGTGCCAGCTCATCTTTCCAAATGGGACAGGGGAATCAGCCCCAGCATTTT. Protein product: CASSSFQMGQGNQPQHF. J is TRBJ1-5 and V is TRBV2, with TRBD1 matching 10 bases. The V segment lost 8 bases and the J segment 4 bases; nucleotides outside the gene matches: 14. The CDR3 runs 17 residues. Germline V gives CDR1 SNHLY, CDR2 FYNNEI. Complete variable domain (other parts from reference TRBV2 and TRBJ1-5): EPEVTQTPSHQVTQMGQEVILRCVPISNHLYFYWYRQILGQKVEFLVSFYNNEISEKSEIFDDQFSVERPDGSNFTLKIRSTKLEDSAMYFCASSSFQMGQGNQPQHFGDGTRLSIL.

The chain recombines TRBV18 with TRBJ1-1; 8 nucleotides agree with TRBD1. CDR3 size: 15 residues. The germline V gene has CDR1 KGHSH and CDR2 LQKENI. Trimming at V came to 3 bases and at J to 4 bases, leaving 7 bases not matched to a gene. This chain's CDR3 is CASSPGDRPGTEAFF. CDR3 DNA sequence: TGTGCCAGCTCACCGGGGGACAGGCCGGGCACTGAAGCTTTCTTT.

This clonotype was detected a few times. CDR3 in DNA: TGTGCCAGCAGCCCCTGGACTAGCGGGAGGCACAATGAGCAGTTCTTC. Protein sequence: CASSPWTSGRHNEQFF. The chain couples TRBV11-3 to TRBJ2-1; 14 bases are shared with TRBD2. Germline V lookup: CDR1 SGHNT, CDR2 YENEEA. The CDR3 runs to 16 residues. Trimming cost V 5 bases and J 5 bases; bases outside gene matches: 5.

This clonotype has ten or more counts. The CDR3 loop reads CASSLGTGISYTF. CDR3 DNA: TGTGCCAGCAGCTTAGGGACGGGGATTAGCTACACCTTC. V usage is TRBV11-2 and J usage is TRBJ1-2, with unresolved D. The germline V gene encodes CDR1 SGHAT and CDR2 FQNNGV. The CDR3 covers 13 residues. Trimming stripped 1 base from V and 9 bases from J, with 12 bases between.

In its sample, this clonotype was seen a few times. The chain couples TRBV7-9 to TRBJ2-7; no firm D call. The V gene lost 3 bases and the J gene lost 7 bases, with 10 bases spanning the gap. CDR1 is SEHNR and CDR2 is FQNEAQ in the germline V gene (reference sequence). The CDR3 is 12 amino acids. CDR3 residues: CASSLRLREQYF. The CDR3 coding sequence is TGTGCCAGCAGCTTGCGCTTGAGGGAGCAGTACTTC.

Only a few counts were recorded for this clonotype. V is TRBV18 and J is TRBJ2-2; D may be TRBD2 (6 bases). The CDR3 covers 14 residues. The V end lost 6 bases, the J end lost 4 bases, and 12 bases lay between the germline ends. CDR1 and CDR2 from the germline V gene are KGHSH and LQKENI. CDR3 protein: CASSPPGLTGELFF. CDR3 nucleotides: TGTGCCAGCTCGCCCCCGGGACTCACCGGGGAGCTGTTTTTT.

Many counts were recorded for this clonotype. This sequence joins TRBV20-1 and TRBJ1-6; D is perhaps TRBD1 (6 bases). V was pared by 3 bases and J by 14 bases, with 20 bases between. CDR1 is DFQATT and CDR2 is SNEGSKA in the germline V gene (reference sequence). This CDR3 has 14 residues. CDR3 nucleotide sequence: TGCAGTGCTAGGTCAGGACGGGGGCGCGTGGCCCTCCACTTT. As protein: CSARSGRGRVALHF.

This clonotype has only a few counts. The chain combines TRBV29-1 with TRBJ1-2, with D unresolved. The CDR3 is 11 residues long. CDR1 SQVTM and CDR2 ANQGSEA come from the germline V gene. V shed 5 bases and J shed 6 bases, with 10 bases lying between them. The CDR3: CSVHYGDGYTF. CDR3 DNA sequence: TGCAGCGTTCACTACGGGGATGGCTACACCTTC.

This clonotype was found many times. The chain carries TRBV18 and TRBJ2-1, with D maybe TRBD1 (5 bases). With 6 bases removed from V and 6 bases from J, the gap between germline ends came to 9 bases. Germline loops: CDR1 KGHSH, CDR2 LQKENI. The CDR3 has 12 amino acids. The CDR3 region has the DNA TGTGCCAGCTCCCCGACAGCCAATGAGCAGTTCTTC. Its translation is CASSPTANEQFF. The variable domain in full, completed from reference TRBV18 and TRBJ2-1, reads NAGVMQNPRHLVRRRGQEARLRCSPMKGHSHVYWYRQLPEEGLKFMVYLQKENIIDESGMPKERFSAEFPKEGPSILRIQQVVRGDSAAYFCASSPTANEQFFGPGTRLTVL.

This clonotype occurred many times. The chain is built from TRBV27 and TRBJ1-2; 7 bases match TRBD1. The CDR3 has 14 amino acids. The germline V gene encodes CDR1 MNHEY and CDR2 SMNVEV (reference sequence). Trimming took 5 bases from V and 3 from J; bases not matched to a gene: 6. The CDR3 loop is CASSLAGTDYGYTF. CDR3 sequence (DNA): TGTGCCAGCAGTCTAGCCGGGACAGACTATGGCTACACCTTC.

This clonotype was counted at least ten times. The rearrangement joins TRBV20-1 to TRBJ2-3; possible D gene TRBD1, 5 bases. The CDR3 contains 14 residues. Germline V CDR1 and CDR2: DFQATT, SNEGSKA (reference sequence). V dropped 5 bases and J dropped 4 bases, with 16 bases sitting between them. In DNA, the CDR3 is TGCAGTGCTGAACAGGCCTCGTCCGCAGATACGCAGTATTTT. Translated, it gives CSAEQASSADTQYF.

The sample holds a few counts of this clonotype. The V call is TRBV18, the J call TRBJ2-1, with 13 bases matching TRBD2. CDR3 length: 19 amino acids. CDR1 and CDR2 (germline): KGHSH, LQKENI. V was clipped by 3 bases and J by 0 bases; unmatched bases: 8. CDR3: CASSPVGLAGAFSYNEQFF. The DNA for the CDR3 is TGTGCCAGCTCACCCGTAGGACTAGCGGGAGCCTTCTCCTACAATGAGCAGTTCTTC.

This clonotype came up a few times. The chain is built from TRBV25-1 and TRBJ1-1; no firm D call. The CDR3 consists of 11 residues. CDR1 and CDR2 from the germline V gene are MGHDK and SYGVNS. Trimming stripped 7 bases from V and 4 bases from J, with 7 bases between. This chain's CDR3 is CASTWFTEAFF. The DNA for the CDR3 is TGTGCCAGCACCTGGTTCACTGAAGCTTTCTTT.

Ten or more counts support this clonotype. This chain joins TRBV12-3 or TRBV12-4 and TRBJ2-2; D is unresolved. The CDR3 has 15 residues. V dropped 1 base and J dropped 6 bases, with 12 bases sitting between them. The CDR3 here is CASSLEWGRAGELFF. CDR3 DNA sequence: TGTGCCAGCAGTTTAGAGTGGGGTCGCGCCGGGGAGCTGTTTTTT.

This chain uses TRBV11-3 with TRBJ2-1, with 10 bases that match TRBD2. Trimming took 8 bases from V and 5 from J; bases not matched to a gene: 9. The V gene's germline CDR1 is SGHNT and CDR2 YENEEA. The length of the CDR3 is 15 residues. For the CDR3, the DNA is TGTGCCAGCTCTCTACTAGCGGGACCGAACAATGAGCAGTTCTTC. Amino acids: CASSLLAGPNNEQFF.

This clonotype was picked up many times. The V and J genes are TRBV12-3 or TRBV12-4 and TRBJ1-1; 7 bases line up with TRBD1. The CDR3 is 14 residues long. After removal of 3 bases from V and 1 base from J, the junction contained 2 bases not matched to a gene. The CDR3 loop reads CASSFWDRNTEAFF. The CDR3 DNA reads TGTGCCAGCAGTTTTTGGGACAGGAACACTGAAGCTTTCTTT.

As to this clonotype: It may be a read error: a sequence one base away is much more abundant. Written as DNA, the CDR3 is TGTGCCAGCAGTGAAGGGCTCGGGGAGTGGACAGGCTATGGCTGCACCTTC. Protein: CASSEGLGEWTGYGCTF. This chain uses TRBV2 with TRBJ1-2; 7 nucleotides align to TRBD1. The CDR3 extends over 17 amino acids. Germline V gives CDR1 SNHLY, CDR2 FYNNEI.

This clonotype was observed many times. V gene TRBV6-1 combines with J gene TRBJ1-2; D unresolved. The ends were cut back, 5 bases at V and 3 bases at J, with 10 bases in the middle. CDR3 length equals 13 residues. Germline V gives CDR1 MNHNS, CDR2 SASEGT. The chain's CDR3 is CASSTAGHYGYTF. For the CDR3, the DNA is TGTGCCAGCAGTACGGCTGGTCACTATGGCTACACCTTC.

This clonotype was picked up many times. CDR3 sequence reads: CASTMVGAETQYF. The CDR3 DNA sequence: TGCGCCAGCACCATGGTAGGGGCGGAGACCCAGTACTTC. This chain joins TRBV5-1 and TRBJ2-5; tentative D call: TRBD1 (5 bases). V lost 6 bases and J 5 bases, leaving 14 bases between the germline ends. The CDR3 runs to 13 residues. Looked up from germline, CDR1 is SGHRS and CDR2 is YFSETQ.